Each of the 25 T cell receptor beta chains below was sequenced from the same sample in a study of T cells in Graves' hyperthyroidism and ophthalmopathy. Amplification yielded TCR beta CDR3 regions, with RNA transcripts as the source. The study used the HTBI primer set for a first-round RT-PCR of the TCR CDR3. TCRdb analysed the multiplex PCR reads with MiXCR anew, one entry per CDR3 protein. In the table there are a few hundred thousand distinct CDR3 sequences, 15% to 19% of which are singletons. Sequencing was done on a sample of blood. Receptor source: a woman under 40 with Graves' hyperthyroidism.

A few counts support this clonotype. V is TRBV13 and J is TRBJ2-6, with D perhaps matching TRBD1 (6 bases). This CDR3 comprises 17 residues. Trimming took off 4 bases at V and 0 bases at J, with 13 bases between the two ends. CDR1 is PRHDT and CDR2 is FYEKMQ in the germline V gene (reference sequence). CDR3 sequence: CASSSNRDPSGANVLTF. CDR3 in DNA: TGTGCCAGCAGCTCCAACAGGGATCCCTCTGGGGCCAACGTCCTGACTTTC.

The CDR3 spells CASSSGTRGKSTEAFF. The CDR3 DNA is TGTGCCAGCAGCTCCGGGACCAGGGGAAAGAGCACTGAAGCTTTCTTT. V usage is TRBV7-9 and J usage is TRBJ1-1; D is perhaps TRBD1 (6 bases). Deletions cut 4 bases from V and 4 bases from J, with 19 bases between. This CDR3 is built from 16 residues. Germline lookup yields CDR1 SEHNR and CDR2 FQNEAQ (reference sequence).

There are a few counts of this clonotype. The rearrangement joins TRBV19 to TRBJ2-1; 11 bases are a match to TRBD2. Losses at the gene ends were 4 bases for V and 4 bases for J; bases not matched to a gene: 6. The CDR3 has 16 amino acids. Germline CDR1 is LNHDA and CDR2 is SQIVND (reference sequence). CDR3 in DNA: TGTGCCAGTAGTAACCGGGTAGCGGGAGGGTACAATGAGCAGTTCTTC. This sequence encodes CASSNRVAGGYNEQFF. The variable domain in full, completed from reference TRBV19 and TRBJ2-1, reads DGGITQSPKYLFRKEGQNVTLSCEQNLNHDAMYWYRQDPGQGLRLIYYSQIVNDFQKGDIAEGYSVSREKKESFPLTVTSAQKNPTAFYLCASSNRVAGGYNEQFFGPGTRLTVL.

The chain carries TRBV5-6 and TRBJ1-2; 9 bases map to TRBD1. CDR3 length: 15 residues. CDR1 is SGHDT and CDR2 is YYEEEE in the germline V gene. After removal of 4 bases from V and 8 bases from J, the junction contained 12 bases not matched to a gene. As DNA, the CDR3 is TGTGCCAGCAGCCGACCGATGGACAGGGGAGGCGGCTACACCTTC. Its protein is CASSRPMDRGGGYTF.

The table lists this clonotype with many counts. The rearrangement joins TRBV30 to TRBJ2-7, with D possibly being TRBD1 (5 bases). In germline, CDR1 is GTSNPN, CDR2 SVGIG (reference sequence). Trimming cost V 3 bases and J 6 bases, with 12 bases left between them. This CDR3 region has 12 residues. The CDR3 nucleotides read TGTGCCTGGAGGTCCCAGGGTGGCGAGCAGTACTTC. Protein: CAWRSQGGEQYF.

This clonotype was seen a handful of times. The genes are TRBV19 and TRBJ2-7, with TRBD2 identical over 9 bases. The CDR3 extends over 18 amino acids. CDR1 and CDR2 (germline): LNHDA, SQIVND (reference sequence). Losses at the gene ends were 5 bases for V and 7 bases for J; bases not matched to a gene: 21. The CDR3 spells CASSFSPISGSSREEQYF. CDR3 coding DNA: TGTGCCAGTAGTTTTTCACCAATTAGCGGGAGCTCTCGGGAAGAGCAGTACTTC.

This clonotype was found once. An end of the junction does not agree with germline; a read error may underlie this. This chain links TRBV2 with TRBJ2-7; 10 positions agree with TRBD2. This CDR3 region has 11 residues. CDR1 and CDR2 (germline): SNHLY, FYNNEI. CDR3 sequence: CASSQGTSETF. CDR3 bases: TGTGCCAGCAGTCAGGGGACTAGCGAGACCTTC.

At least ten counts were recorded for this clonotype. V gene TRBV3-1 combines with J gene TRBJ1-2; perhaps TRBD1 as D (5 bases). The CDR3 sequence is 14 residues long. Trimming cost V 0 bases and J 8 bases, with 13 bases left between them. Germline lookup yields CDR1 LGHDT and CDR2 YNNKEL (reference sequence). CDR3 residues: CASSQEGREKGYTF. CDR3 sequence (DNA): TGTGCCAGCAGCCAAGAAGGCAGGGAAAAGGGCTACACCTTC.

This chain links TRBV7-2 with TRBJ2-1; a weak D match, TRBD1 (6 bases). Trimming took off 5 bases at V and 8 bases at J, with 16 bases between the two ends. Germline values: CDR1 SGHTA, CDR2 FQGNSA. This CDR3 has 14 amino acids. The DNA for the CDR3 is TGTGCCAGCAGCAGACAGGTTTCCCTCGATGAGCAGTTCTTC. It encodes CASSRQVSLDEQFF.

This chain connects TRBV25-1 to TRBJ2-7, with TRBD1 as a possible D gene (5 bases). This CDR3 contains 13 residues. Trimming cost V 3 bases and J 3 bases, with 9 bases left between them. CDR1 MGHDK and CDR2 SYGVNS come from the germline V gene. The CDR3 protein is CASSEGRDYEQYF. Here the CDR3 DNA reads TGTGCCAGCAGTGAGGGCAGGGACTACGAGCAGTACTTC.

With respect to this clonotype: A much larger clone differs from this one at a single base, so this may be a read error. This rearrangement joins TRBV12-3 or TRBV12-4 to TRBJ1-2, with a possible D match to TRBD1 (6 bases). The CDR3 covers 15 residues. The V end lost 5 bases, the J end lost 5 bases, and 18 bases lay between the germline ends. The CDR3 bases are TGTGCCAGCAGTCCCGCGACAGGCATGAAGTATGGCTACACCTTC. Amino acid sequence: CASSPATGMKYGYTF.

This clonotype showed up just a few times. This chain connects TRBV18 to TRBJ2-3, with TRBD1 matching 7 bases. Germline CDR1 reads KGHSH; CDR2 reads LQKENI. CDR3 size: 14 residues. The J segment lost 3 bases and the V segment lost 4 bases, leaving 4 bases of the junction unmatched. CDR3 DNA sequence: TGTGCCAGCTCACGGACAGGAGCAACAGATACGCAGTATTTT. Protein sequence: CASSRTGATDTQYF.

With respect to this clonotype: Possible read error: a much larger clone is one base away. No conserved phenylalanine or tryptophan ends this CDR3, so it is likely a read error. Here the CDR3 DNA reads TGTGCCAGCAGCTGGGTAGTCACAACCTATGGCTACACCTCC. This gives the protein CASSWVVTTYGYTS. This rearrangement joins TRBV5-5 to TRBJ1-2; no firm D call. Germline V gene lookup returns CDR1 SGHKS and CDR2 YYEKEE (reference sequence). V was pared by 3 bases and J by 4 bases, with 13 bases between. The CDR3 runs 14 residues.

This clonotype was detected ten times or more. The chain uses TRBV29-1 and TRBJ1-2; 8 bases line up with TRBD1. Germline lookup yields CDR1 SQVTM and CDR2 ANQGSEA. V was pared by 6 bases and J by 3 bases, with 3 bases of the junction left unmatched. There are 12 residues in the CDR3. The CDR3 bases are TGCAGCGTGAAGACAGGGGACTATGGCTACACCTTC. Its translation: CSVKTGDYGYTF.

This clonotype was detected ten times or more. The chain employs TRBV20-1 and TRBJ2-3; 13 bases align to TRBD2. This CDR3 spans 15 amino acids. The germline CDR1 and CDR2 sequences are DFQATT and SNEGSKA (reference sequence). V shed 4 bases and J 4 bases; nucleotides not matched to a gene: 5. In nucleotides, the CDR3 is TGCAGTGCTACAGAGACTAGCGGGAGGTCAGATACGCAGTATTTT. Its protein is CSATETSGRSDTQYF.

A single count supports this clonotype. This could be a read error, since a much larger clone is one nucleotide away. V and J are TRBV27 and TRBJ2-5; maybe TRBD1 (5 bases). This CDR3 contains 13 residues. The germline V gene has CDR1 MNHEY and CDR2 SMNVEV (reference sequence). V gave up 5 bases and J gave up 4 bases, with 11 bases separating them. CDR3 sequence: CASSRGYLETQYF. Written as DNA, the CDR3 is TGTGCCAGCAGTAGGGGATACCTAGAGACCCAGTACTTC.

This clonotype was observed many times. The chain links TRBV27 to TRBJ2-1, with TRBD2 identical over 10 bases. The V and J ends lost 3 bases and 0 bases, in that order; junction bases with no gene match: 8. The V gene's germline CDR1 is MNHEY and CDR2 SMNVEV (reference sequence). The CDR3 runs 18 residues. In nucleotides, the CDR3 is TGTGCCAGCAGTTTCGAACTAGCGGGGTCGAGCTCCTACAATGAGCAGTTCTTC. This gives the protein CASSFELAGSSSYNEQFF.

This clonotype was seen at least ten times. The genes are TRBV12-3 or TRBV12-4 and TRBJ1-5, with 9 bases aligning to TRBD1. The V segment lost 3 bases and the J segment 9 bases; nucleotides outside the gene matches: 12. The CDR3 totals 16 residues. The CDR3 DNA sequence: TGTGCCAGCAGTTTTCTATCGGACAGGGGCGACTTGCCCCAGCATTTT. As protein: CASSFLSDRGDLPQHF.

This clonotype was picked up many times. The J gene is TRBJ2-1, the V gene TRBV27, with 8 bases that match TRBD1. Trimming cost V 7 bases and J 2 bases; bases outside gene matches: 7. From germline, CDR1 is MNHEY and CDR2 SMNVEV (reference sequence). The CDR3 spans 15 residues. The CDR3 sequence: CASKPWTGTYNEQFF. The CDR3 nucleotides are TGTGCCAGCAAGCCTTGGACAGGGACCTACAATGAGCAGTTCTTC.

Regarding this clonotype: Mismatch with germline at one junction end may stem from a read error. The chain has TRBV3-1 and TRBJ2-1, with D perhaps matching TRBD1 (6 bases). CDR3 length: 15 amino acids. Germline V gene lookup returns CDR1 LGHDT and CDR2 YNNKEL (reference sequence). CDR3 coding DNA: TGTGCCAGCAGCCTGGGTGAGGGACACTACAATGAGCAGTCCTTC. It encodes CASSLGEGHYNEQSF.

Many counts were recorded for this clonotype. V usage is TRBV5-5 and J usage is TRBJ2-3, with 7 positions matching TRBD1. CDR3 size: 14 residues. V was pared by 2 bases and J by 2 bases, with 2 bases of the junction left unmatched. Germline assignment: CDR1 SGHKS and CDR2 YYEKEE (reference sequence). CDR3 sequence (DNA): TGTGCCAGCAGCTTAGGGACAGCCACAGATACGCAGTATTTT. Translation gives CASSLGTATDTQYF.

This clonotype was seen many times. The chain combines TRBV7-9 with TRBJ2-1; 14 bases fit TRBD2. Germline V gives CDR1 SEHNR, CDR2 FQNEAQ (reference sequence). The CDR3 runs to 17 residues. V gave up 0 bases and J gave up 8 bases; unmatched junction bases: 6. The CDR3 spells CASSLARGLAGADEQFF. CDR3 coding DNA: TGTGCCAGCAGCTTAGCGCGGGGACTAGCGGGAGCCGATGAGCAGTTCTTC.

The chain joins TRBV20-1 to TRBJ2-1; TRBD2 is a possible D gene (6 bases). CDR3 length: 16 amino acids. Germline V gives CDR1 DFQATT, CDR2 SNEGSKA (reference sequence). Trimming shortened V by 0 bases and J by 4 bases, and 16 bases separated the two germline ends. The CDR3 sequence is CSARDLWEDLYNEQFF. The CDR3 DNA reads as TGCAGTGCTAGAGATCTGTGGGAGGACCTTTACAATGAGCAGTTCTTC.

V gene TRBV30 combines with J gene TRBJ2-7; D not resolved. V was shortened by 3 bases and J by 0 bases, with 9 bases between the two germline ends. Germline CDR1 is GTSNPN and CDR2 is SVGIG (reference sequence). This CDR3 is built from 13 residues. CDR3 DNA sequence: TGTGCCTGGAGAACGAGGATCTCCTACGAGCAGTACTTC. As protein: CAWRTRISYEQYF.

A few counts support this clonotype. This rearrangement joins TRBV7-9 to TRBJ1-5, with D maybe TRBD1 (6 bases). Germline V gene lookup returns CDR1 SEHNR and CDR2 FQNEAQ (reference sequence). V lost 0 bases to trimming and J lost 4 bases, with 16 bases between them. CDR3 length: 17 residues. CDR3 sequence (DNA): TGTGCCAGCAGCTTAGCGGTGACAGGTTGGGGGAATCAGCCCCAGCATTTT. It translates to CASSLAVTGWGNQPQHF.